This T cell receptor beta chain was captured in a study of vaccination effects on CD4 cells after COVID-19. Viral peptide pools were used in the ViraFEST assay to expand antigen-specific CD4+ T cells, and sequencing came afterward. Investigators separated out CD4+ T cells once around 10 days of culture had passed. Participants got two doses of BNT162b2 or mRNA-1273 vaccine. On day 3 and again on day 7, half the medium was replaced with IL-2 medium. Clones were sequenced by immunoSEQ multiplex PCR, and TCRdb holds only the in-frame ones, with some missing. Of 75,000 or so clones in the sample, around 74% were seen once. Per the germline V gene, CDR1 is LGHNA and CDR2 is YSLEER. The CDR3 length is 15 residues. Trimming cost V 4 bases and J 2 bases, with 14 bases left between them. Regarding this clone: As yet, its antigen is unknown.

This receptor was taken from a human donor who received a COVID-19 vaccine. Sequencing used CD4+ T cells from PBMCs cultured with HCoV-OC43 spike peptides, obtained after COVID-19 vaccination. Subset noted: HCoV-OC43 spike overlapping peptide pool stimulation. V and J are TRBV4-3 and TRBJ1-1, with a tentative D call TRBD1 (6 bases). CDR3: CASSRRQDRNTEAFF. CDR3 coding DNA: TGCGCCAGCAGCCGCCGACAGGACCGAAACACTGAAGCTTTCTTT.